One sample yielded the 19 T cell receptor beta chains listed below, sequenced in a study of blood T cell repertoires in COVID-19. Produced via immunoSEQ multiplex PCR; TCRdb's table is partial and in-frame only. In the table there are 100,000 or so clones, around nine tenths of which are singletons. Sequencing was performed on peripheral blood. The receptor set was obtained from a human donor in a cohort sampled during active COVID-19.

Only one count was recorded for this clone. V gene TRBV15 combines with J gene TRBJ1-1; possibly TRBD1 for D (6 bases). Germline-derived CDR1 and CDR2 are LNHNV and YYDKDF (reference sequence). The CDR3 has 13 residues. V lost 1 base to trimming and J lost 4 bases, with 7 bases between them. The DNA for the CDR3 is TGTGCCACCAGCAGAGTCAGGGGCACTGAAGCTTTCTTT. Protein product: CATSRVRGTEAFF. The full variable domain, its missing parts supplied by reference TRBV15 and TRBJ1-1, is DAMVIQNPRYQVTQFGKPVTLSCSQTLNHNVMYWYQQKSSQAPKLLFHYYDKDFNNEADTPDNFQSRRPNTSFCFLDIRSPGLGDTAMYLCATSRVRGTEAFFGQGTRLTVV.

The chain recombines TRBV2 with TRBJ1-1, with a tentative D call TRBD1 (5 bases). Germline CDR1 reads SNHLY; CDR2 reads FYNNEI. V lost 2 bases to trimming and J lost 8 bases, with 6 bases between them. This CDR3 is built from 11 residues. The CDR3 DNA sequence: TGTGCCAGCAGTGAACGGGGGGAAGCTTTCTTT. Protein product: CASSERGEAFF. Complete variable domain (other parts from reference TRBV2 and TRBJ1-1): EPEVTQTPSHQVTQMGQEVILRCVPISNHLYFYWYRQILGQKVEFLVSFYNNEISEKSEIFDDQFSVERPDGSNFTLKIRSTKLEDSAMYFCASSERGEAFFGQGTRLTVV.

The chain combines TRBV28 with TRBJ1-5; D possibly corresponds to TRBD1 (5 bases). The CDR3 contains 15 residues. V dropped 5 bases and J dropped 4 bases, with 15 bases sitting between them. Germline-derived CDR1 and CDR2 are MDHEN and SYDVKM. The CDR3 region is CASSLPRVWNQPQHF. The CDR3, as DNA: TGTGCCAGCAGTCTTCCCAGGGTATGGAATCAGCCCCAGCATTTT. The whole variable domain, filled in from reference TRBV28 and TRBJ1-5, reads DVKVTQSSRYLVKRTGEKVFLECVQDMDHENMFWYRQDPGLGLRLIYFSYDVKMKEKGDIPEGYSVSREKKERFSLILESASTNQTSMYLCASSLPRVWNQPQHFGDGTRLSIL.

The rearrangement links TRBV27 to TRBJ2-1; D is possibly TRBD2 (5 bases). The CDR3 is made up of 13 amino acids. Between the trimmed V and J ends, which lost 8 bases and 3 bases, there was a span of 11 bases. CDR1 is MNHEY and CDR2 is SMNVEV in the germline V gene (reference sequence). CDR3 nucleotides: TGTGCCAGCCGAGAGAGGGTCTACAATGAGCAGTTCTTC. Its protein is CASRERVYNEQFF.

J is TRBJ1-1 and V is TRBV27; possibly TRBD1 for D (6 bases). Trimming stripped 0 bases from V and 4 bases from J, with 9 bases between. The length of the CDR3 is 14 residues. The germline gives CDR1 MNHEY, CDR2 SMNVEV (reference sequence). The CDR3 reads CASSLSSGVTEAFF. Here the CDR3 DNA reads TGTGCCAGCAGTTTATCGTCAGGGGTCACTGAAGCTTTCTTT.

This chain joins TRBV19 and TRBJ2-3; D gene ambiguous. CDR1 is LNHDA and CDR2 is SQIVND in the germline V gene (reference sequence). CDR3 size: 16 residues. V was clipped by 3 bases and J by 0 bases, with 13 bases between them. The CDR3 reads CASSIQRSVSTDTQYF. The CDR3 DNA reads as TGTGCCAGTAGTATCCAGAGGAGTGTTAGCACAGATACGCAGTATTTT.

The J gene is TRBJ1-2, the V gene TRBV6-5; tentative D call: TRBD1 (5 bases). Per the germline V gene, CDR1 is MNHEY and CDR2 is SVGAGI. V was cut by 10 bases and J by 4 bases, with 19 bases left in between. This CDR3 has 14 residues. CDR3 loop: CATQRPTGFYGYTF. The CDR3 nucleotides are TGTGCCACTCAACGACCAACAGGATTCTATGGCTACACCTTC.

This chain uses TRBV29-1 with TRBJ2-1, with 9 positions matching TRBD1. Germline V gives CDR1 SQVTM, CDR2 ANQGSEA. The CDR3 has 13 residues. CDR3 DNA: TGCACCATTGAGGGACAGGGCGGCAATGAGCAGTTCTTC. It translates to CTIEGQGGNEQFF.

The J gene is TRBJ2-3, the V gene TRBV27; 8 bases match TRBD1. Germline CDR1 reads MNHEY; CDR2 reads SMNVEV (reference sequence). The CDR3 length is 17 residues. V was clipped by 2 bases and J by 0 bases; unmatched bases: 7. The CDR3 sequence is CASSLPQGAGSTDTQYF. CDR3 in DNA: TGTGCCAGCAGTTTACCCCAGGGGGCCGGGAGCACAGATACGCAGTATTTT.

The chain recombines TRBV19 with TRBJ1-1; D unclear. V lost 3 bases, J lost 3 bases, and 11 bases lay in between. The CDR3 has 14 residues. Germline V gene data show CDR1 as LNHDA and CDR2 as SQIVND (reference sequence). The CDR3 here is CASSIYRGYTEAFF. The CDR3 bases are TGTGCCAGTAGTATCTACCGGGGATACACTGAAGCTTTCTTT. The entire variable domain, with the rest obtained from reference TRBV19 and TRBJ1-1, is as follows: DGGITQSPKYLFRKEGQNVTLSCEQNLNHDAMYWYRQDPGQGLRLIYYSQIVNDFQKGDIAEGYSVSREKKESFPLTVTSAQKNPTAFYLCASSIYRGYTEAFFGQGTRLTVV.

The chain recombines TRBV6-5 with TRBJ2-3; perhaps TRBD1 as D (6 bases). The V gene lost 2 bases and the J gene lost 2 bases, with 14 bases spanning the gap. Germline V CDR1 and CDR2: MNHEY, SVGAGI. CDR3 size: 16 residues. CDR3 protein: CASSYGWTALTDTQYF. CDR3 in DNA: TGTGCCAGCAGTTACGGTTGGACAGCCCTCACAGATACGCAGTATTTT.

This chain connects TRBV6-1 to TRBJ2-7; TRBD2 matches at 13 bases. V lost 1 base and J lost 3; bases outside the gene matches: 3. Germline lookup yields CDR1 MNHNS and CDR2 SASEGT. This CDR3 is built from 16 residues. CDR3: CASSEGTSGSLYEQYF. The CDR3 DNA follows: TGTGCCAGCAGTGAAGGGACTAGCGGGAGTCTCTACGAGCAGTACTTC.

The J gene is TRBJ1-1, the V gene TRBV19; 8 positions match TRBD1. CDR3 length: 16 amino acids. Germline loops: CDR1 LNHDA, CDR2 SQIVND (reference sequence). V shed 4 bases and J 1 base; nucleotides not matched to a gene: 8. CDR3: CASSTRQGLRNTEAFF. The CDR3 DNA follows: TGTGCCAGTAGTACCCGACAGGGGTTAAGGAACACTGAAGCTTTCTTT.

This rearrangement joins TRBV7-9 to TRBJ2-3; tentative D call: TRBD1 (5 bases). The CDR3 length is 15 residues. CDR1 SEHNR and CDR2 FQNEAQ come from the germline V gene (reference sequence). Trimming took 1 base from V and 0 from J, leaving 8 bases between them. The CDR3 DNA reads as TGTGCCAGCAGCTTAGGACAGCTAAGCACAGATACGCAGTATTTT. It translates to CASSLGQLSTDTQYF.

In this sample, this clone turned up once. V usage is TRBV5-1 and J usage is TRBJ1-3; D gene uncertain. This CDR3 region has 16 residues. The germline CDR1 and CDR2 sequences are SGHRS and YFSETQ. With 2 bases removed from V and 4 bases from J, the gap between germline ends came to 16 bases. The CDR3 loop is CASSLSQTSSGNTIYF. In nucleotides, the CDR3 is TGCGCCAGCAGCTTAAGTCAAACTAGCTCCGGAAACACCATATATTTT.

J is TRBJ2-3 and V is TRBV6-4, with 8 bases matching TRBD1. The trim removed 8 bases at V and 2 bases at J, leaving 6 bases unmatched. This CDR3 contains 14 residues. CDR1 is MRHNA, CDR2 SNTAGT, per germline. CDR3 amino acids: CASGQGANTDTQYF. The DNA of the CDR3 is TGTGCCAGCGGACAGGGAGCGAACACAGATACGCAGTATTTT.

In nucleotides, the CDR3 is TGTGCCAGCAGTGAGTCAGGGGGGTCATACGAGCAGTACTTC. This codes for CASSESGGSYEQYF. This chain connects TRBV2 to TRBJ2-7; tentatively, D is TRBD1 (7 bases). Germline V CDR1 and CDR2: SNHLY, FYNNEI. The CDR3 extends over 14 amino acids. V dropped 3 bases and J dropped 4 bases, with 13 bases sitting between them.

The chain has TRBV12-3 or TRBV12-4 and TRBJ2-1; D remains unclear. V lost 5 bases to trimming and J lost 5 bases, with 10 bases between them. This CDR3 comprises 13 residues. In nucleotides, the CDR3 is TGTGCCAGCAGTAACTCTCTAGACAATGAGCAGTTCTTC. Encoded protein: CASSNSLDNEQFF.

This chain uses TRBV7-6 with TRBJ2-5, with 9 bases aligning to TRBD1. Trimming took 2 bases from V and 4 from J; bases not matched to a gene: 5. There are 15 residues in the CDR3. Germline assignment: CDR1 SGHVS and CDR2 FNYEAQ. In nucleotides, the CDR3 is TGTGCCAGCAGCTTACCCACAGGGGGCGGAGAGACCCAGTACTTC. Its translation: CASSLPTGGGETQYF.